The 21 T cell receptor beta chains below come from one sample, sequenced in a study of T cells after yellow fever vaccination. TCRdb processed the 5' RACE reads anew with MiXCR; each CDR3 protein has one entry. The sample lists approximately 550,000 distinct CDR3 sequences; roughly 13% were seen once. The sample was PBMCs, taken on the day of the yellow fever booster vaccination. Source of these receptors: a man aged 25-45 years who received the YFV17D yellow fever vaccine.

This clonotype was counted only a few times. V gene TRBV10-3 combines with J gene TRBJ2-3; D remains ambiguous. Trimming removed 2 bases from V and 5 bases from J, with 5 bases in between. This CDR3 is built from 12 residues. Germline loops: CDR1 ENHRY, CDR2 SYGVKD. In nucleotides, the CDR3 is TGTGCCATCAGTGAGGGGGAAGATACGCAGTATTTT. It codes for CAISEGEDTQYF.

This clonotype came up once. The rearrangement links TRBV5-8 to TRBJ2-2, with TRBD2 matching over 9 bases. Germline V gene data show CDR1 as SGHTS and CDR2 as YDEGEE. The CDR3 runs 17 residues. J gave up 1 base and V 0 bases, and 4 bases lay outside the gene matches. The CDR3 region has the DNA TGTGCCAGCAGCTTGGGTGCTAGCGGGGTGAACACCGGGGAGCTGTTTTTT. Protein: CASSLGASGVNTGELFF.

J is TRBJ2-1 and V is TRBV6-2 or TRBV6-3; D unresolved. CDR1 MNHEY and CDR2 SVGEGT come from the germline V gene. Trimming left V 7 bases short and J 9 bases short, with 13 bases between. The CDR3 totals 12 residues. For the CDR3, the DNA is TGTGCCAGCACCCCGCCTTCACCTGAGCAGTTCTTC. Amino acids: CASTPPSPEQFF.

For this clonotype: Relative to the germline gene, one junction end is altered; a read error may explain this. This rearrangement joins TRBV11-3 to TRBJ2-5, with a tentative D call TRBD2 (6 bases). The V gene's germline CDR1 is SGHNT and CDR2 YENEEA. The CDR3 loop spans 10 amino acids. As DNA, the CDR3 is TGTGCCAGCAGCCGGGACTTACCGGACTTC. It translates to CASSRDLPDF.

The rearrangement joins TRBV14 to TRBJ2-3, with TRBD2 matching over 8 bases. The germline gives CDR1 SGHDN, CDR2 FVKESK. Trimming took 1 base from V and 5 from J; bases not matched to a gene: 8. The CDR3 contains 16 residues. The CDR3 loop is CASSQVRSRGGDTQYF. In DNA, the CDR3 is TGTGCCAGCAGCCAAGTGCGGAGCCGGGGGGGAGATACGCAGTATTTT.

The CDR3 region has the DNA TGTGCCAGCAGCGCCGGGAGTAATCAGCCCCAGCATTTT. This gives the protein CASSAGSNQPQHF. The genes are TRBV9 and TRBJ1-5; unclear D gene. Germline CDR1 is SGDLS and CDR2 is YYNGEE. The CDR3 spans 13 residues. The V gene lost 3 bases and the J gene lost 4 bases, with 8 bases spanning the gap.

The chain recombines TRBV19 with TRBJ2-3; D remains ambiguous. This CDR3 region has 10 residues. Trimming removed 4 bases from V and 6 bases from J, with 2 bases in between. Germline V gives CDR1 LNHDA, CDR2 SQIVND (reference sequence). CDR3 sequence: CASSRDTQYF. In DNA form, the CDR3 reads TGTGCCAGTAGTAGGGATACGCAGTATTTT.

V usage is TRBV20-1 and J usage is TRBJ2-7; D might be TRBD1 (7 bases). Germline V lookup: CDR1 DFQATT, CDR2 SNEGSKA (reference sequence). This CDR3 has 14 residues. V lost 6 bases and J lost 4, with 19 bases in between. The CDR3 here is CSATQGKEGYEQYF. CDR3 sequence (DNA): TGCAGTGCAACACAGGGGAAGGAGGGTTACGAGCAGTACTTC.

The chain has TRBV29-1 and TRBJ1-1; D unresolved. Germline values: CDR1 SQVTM, CDR2 ANQGSEA. This CDR3 is 12 amino acids long. V lost 3 bases and J lost 7, with 12 bases in between. DNA of the CDR3: TGCAGCGTTGAGAAGATTATGTTTGAAGCTTTCTTT. The encoded protein is CSVEKIMFEAFF.

This clonotype occurred a few times. The rearrangement links TRBV11-2 to TRBJ2-7, with a possible D match to TRBD1 (6 bases). The germline CDR1 and CDR2 sequences are SGHAT and FQNNGV. V was shortened by 2 bases and J by 2 bases, with 13 bases between the two germline ends. The CDR3 contains 15 residues. The CDR3 loop reads CASSLLRDIAYEQYF. In nucleotides, the CDR3 is TGTGCCAGCAGCTTACTCCGGGACATCGCCTACGAGCAGTACTTC.

This clonotype was detected ten times or more. CDR3 sequence (DNA): TGTGCCAGCAGCTTAGTGGGCGGGGCTTTCTTT. This codes for CASSLVGGAFF. The chain has TRBV7-2 and TRBJ1-1, with D uncertain. The CDR3 is made up of 11 amino acids. Germline V gives CDR1 SGHTA, CDR2 FQGNSA. V was shortened by 1 base and J by 11 bases, with 8 bases between the two germline ends.

V gene TRBV20-1 combines with J gene TRBJ2-3, with 9 bases fitting TRBD2. CDR3 length equals 14 residues. The germline CDR1 and CDR2 sequences are DFQATT and SNEGSKA (reference sequence). Unmatched junction bases numbered 3, after V lost 0 bases and J lost 5 bases. The CDR3 region is CSARDSSGKDTQYF. CDR3 DNA sequence: TGCAGTGCTAGAGATTCTAGCGGGAAAGATACGCAGTATTTT.

V and J are TRBV2 and TRBJ2-3, with 8 bases lining up with TRBD2. Germline CDR1 is SNHLY and CDR2 is FYNNEI. V was pared by 3 bases and J by 3 bases, with 14 bases of the junction left unmatched. The CDR3 is 18 amino acids. CDR3 coding DNA: TGTGCCAGCAGTGACGGGGGGACGGGAGGGCGGAGAACAGATACGCAGTATTTT. Protein: CASSDGGTGGRRTDTQYF.

The chain joins TRBV5-1 to TRBJ2-1, with 10 bases fitting TRBD2. Trimming removed 1 base from V and 0 bases from J; junction bases left unmatched: 1. The length of the CDR3 is 16 residues. Germline V gives CDR1 SGHRS, CDR2 YFSETQ. The CDR3 loop reads CASSLPSGSSYNEQFF. CDR3 DNA: TGCGCCAGCAGCTTGCCTAGCGGGAGCTCCTACAATGAGCAGTTCTTC.

The sample holds a few counts of this clonotype. J is TRBJ2-5 and V is TRBV4-3, with D perhaps being TRBD1 or TRBD2 (5 bases each). Trimming pared 3 bases from V and 2 bases from J, leaving 13 bases between. Germline V gene sequence: CDR1 LGHNA, CDR2 YSLEER. The CDR3 is 15 residues long. CDR3 DNA sequence: TGCGCCAGCAGCCAGAACCCGGGGCTACAAGAGACCCAGTACTTC. It specifies CASSQNPGLQETQYF.

The rearrangement joins TRBV28 to TRBJ2-2, with D uncertain. CDR1 and CDR2 from the germline V gene are MDHEN and SYDVKM. The V end was cut by 3 bases, the J end by 7 bases, with 9 bases between. This CDR3 is built from 13 residues. The CDR3 region is CASSFRSSGELFF. CDR3 nucleotides: TGTGCCAGCAGTTTCCGTAGTAGCGGGGAGCTGTTTTTT.

This clonotype was counted only a few times. The chain joins TRBV4-3 to TRBJ2-7; D might be TRBD1 (6 bases). Trimming left V 0 bases short and J 2 bases short, with 11 bases between. The CDR3 length is 15 residues. Germline CDR1 is LGHNA and CDR2 is YSLEER. Here the CDR3 reads CASSQEGAPAYEQYF. The CDR3, as DNA: TGCGCCAGCAGCCAAGAGGGGGCACCGGCCTACGAGCAGTACTTC.

J is TRBJ2-1 and V is TRBV12-3 or TRBV12-4; D is ambiguous. Trimming pared 3 bases from V and 5 bases from J, leaving 5 bases between. CDR3 length equals 12 residues. Here the CDR3 DNA reads TGTGCCAGCAGTTTCTTAAACAATGAGCAGTTCTTC. Protein product: CASSFLNNEQFF.

This clonotype was observed a handful of times. This chain links TRBV19 with TRBJ2-6; no clear D. V was shortened by 8 bases and J by 0 bases, with 11 bases between the two germline ends. Germline assignment: CDR1 LNHDA and CDR2 SQIVND (reference sequence). This CDR3 has 15 amino acids. The CDR3 nucleotides are TGTGCCAGTCTCCTTATGGACTCTGGGGCCAACGTCCTGACTTTC. Translated, it gives CASLLMDSGANVLTF.

This clonotype occurred a few times. V and J are TRBV15 and TRBJ2-2, with a weak D call TRBD2 (5 bases). The CDR3 is 14 residues long. Trimming stripped 0 bases from V and 9 bases from J, with 11 bases between. Germline-derived CDR1 and CDR2 are LNHNV and YYDKDF (reference sequence). The CDR3 sequence: CATSRDRTLRELFF. The CDR3, as DNA: TGTGCCACCAGCAGAGATCGGACTCTCCGGGAGCTGTTTTTT.

This clonotype was counted a few times. This chain links TRBV7-2 with TRBJ2-1; the match to TRBD1 covers 9 bases. Looked up from germline, CDR1 is SGHTA and CDR2 is FQGNSA. V gave up 5 bases and J gave up 6 bases; unmatched junction bases: 14. The CDR3 spans 17 residues. The CDR3 nucleotides are TGTGCCAGCAGCACAAAAACAGGGGGCACCTCAACCAATGAGCAGTTCTTC. Translating gives CASSTKTGGTSTNEQFF.